Included here is one TCR beta chain sequence, with context. From germline, CDR1 is KGHSH and CDR2 LQKENI. The CDR3 is made up of 14 amino acids. J lost 1 base, V lost 5 bases, and 4 bases had no gene match. The record originates from a study of blood T cell repertoires in COVID-19. About the study: Whether acute or convalescent, the COVID-19 samples came from the United States, Italy and Spain.

Generated by immunoSEQ multiplex PCR, the TCRdb table keeps only in-frame clones and is missing some. The top ten hold more than 15% of the sample, which has roughly 80,000 clones, approximately 78% seen once. The gene calls are TRBV18 and TRBJ2-5, with 7 bases lining up with TRBD1. This TCR was recovered from a woman between 55 and 75 years old with acute or convalescent COVID-19. The specimen was peripheral blood. CDR3 DNA sequence: TGTGCCAGCTCAGTAACAGGGGTCCAAGAGACCCAGTACTTC. Translated: CASSVTGVQETQYF.